What follows are 10 T cell receptor beta chains derived from one specimen sequenced in a study of shared clonotypes between healthy human individuals. TCRdb keeps only in-frame clones here, not all; method: immunoSEQ multiplex PCR. There are more than 2,000,000 clones in the sample; around nine tenths occur only once, and more than 0.12% lies in the top ten. The material sequenced was naive CD4+ T cells sorted from blood. Subset indicated: CD45RA+ positively selected. Every receptor here comes from a man aged 18 to 29 in good health.

The gene calls are TRBV19 and TRBJ2-2, with 8 bases identical to TRBD1. Trimming cost V 4 bases and J 6 bases; bases outside gene matches: 7. Germline V gene lookup returns CDR1 LNHDA and CDR2 SQIVND (reference sequence). The CDR3 spans 15 residues. CDR3 loop: CASSTWTGSAGELFF. The CDR3 DNA sequence: TGTGCCAGTAGTACCTGGACAGGGTCGGCCGGGGAGCTGTTTTTT.

In the case of this clone: Additional DNA sequences in this sample encode the identical CDR3. The chain links TRBV5-1 to TRBJ2-1; no clear D gene. CDR1 is SGHRS, CDR2 YFSETQ, per germline. CDR3 length: 11 residues. V lost 5 bases to trimming and J lost 7 bases, with 7 bases between them. The CDR3 loop is CASRSYNEQFF. The CDR3 bases are TGCGCCAGCAGGAGCTATAATGAGCAGTTCTTC.

The gene calls are TRBV11-2 and TRBJ2-7; tentatively, D is TRBD1 (6 bases). The germline V and J ends were trimmed by 2 bases and 5 bases, with 13 bases remaining between them. CDR3 length equals 14 residues. Germline V CDR1 and CDR2: SGHAT, FQNNGV. DNA of the CDR3: TGTGCCAGCAGCTTAAATCCAGGGGTGGACGAGCAGTACTTC. Protein product: CASSLNPGVDEQYF.

This clone is a singleton in its sample. This rearrangement joins TRBV28 to TRBJ2-3; no definite D call. In germline, CDR1 is MDHEN, CDR2 SYDVKM. Trimming took off 10 bases at V and 8 bases at J, with 22 bases between the two ends. The CDR3 covers 14 residues. In nucleotides, the CDR3 is TGTGCCACTGTTCGGCCCGTGCTTTCGGGTACGCAGTATTTT. The encoded protein is CATVRPVLSGTQYF.

The J gene is TRBJ2-5, the V gene TRBV19, with TRBD2 matching over 10 bases. The V and J ends lost 1 base and 3 bases, in that order; junction bases with no gene match: 8. This CDR3 is built from 17 residues. Germline CDR1 and CDR2: LNHDA and SQIVND (reference sequence). The DNA for the CDR3 is TGTGCCAGTAGTATAGGGCCTCTAGCGGGAGTTAAAGAGACCCAGTACTTC. It translates to CASSIGPLAGVKETQYF.

V usage is TRBV15 and J usage is TRBJ2-7, with a possible D match to TRBD2 (7 bases). In germline, CDR1 is LNHNV, CDR2 YYDKDF (reference sequence). The CDR3 is made up of 14 amino acids. The germline V and J ends were trimmed by 1 base and 4 bases, with 11 bases remaining between them. CDR3 coding DNA: TGTGCCACCAGCAGAGCACAGGGAGGGTACGAGCAGTACTTC. Translated, it gives CATSRAQGGYEQYF.

This rearrangement joins TRBV27 to TRBJ1-5, with D possibly being TRBD1 (5 bases). Germline values: CDR1 MNHEY, CDR2 SMNVEV (reference sequence). This CDR3 has 16 amino acids. Trimming took 5 bases from V and 4 from J, leaving 18 bases between them. CDR3 coding DNA: TGTGCCAGCAGTCTAACAGGAGTAGGAAGGAATCAGCCCCAGCATTTT. Translating it yields CASSLTGVGRNQPQHF.

This clone was seen only once. The CDR3 loop reads CASAPTSGVGTQYF. The CDR3 DNA reads TGTGCCAGCGCCCCTACGTCGGGTGTCGGGACCCAGTACTTC. The J gene is TRBJ2-5, the V gene TRBV5-4; no clear D gene. CDR3 size: 14 residues. Trimming took off 7 bases at V and 7 bases at J, with 20 bases between the two ends. Germline values: CDR1 SGHNT, CDR2 YYREEE (reference sequence). The full variable domain, completed using reference TRBV5-4 and TRBJ2-5, is ETGVTQSPTHLIKTRGQQVTLRCSSQSGHNTVSWYQQALGQGPQFIFQYYREEENGRGNFPPRFSGLQFPNYSSELNVNALELDDSALYLCASAPTSGVGTQYFGPGTRLLVL.

The chain uses TRBV18 and TRBJ2-7; TRBD2 is a possible D gene (5 bases). CDR3 length: 13 residues. In germline, CDR1 is KGHSH, CDR2 LQKENI. V lost 5 bases to trimming and J lost 4 bases, with 12 bases between them. Written as DNA, the CDR3 is TGTGCCAGCTCAACCCTGACTAATTACGAGCAGTACTTC. It encodes CASSTLTNYEQYF.

The chain employs TRBV5-1 and TRBJ2-1, with TRBD2 as a possible D gene (6 bases). V was shortened by 3 bases and J by 5 bases, with 24 bases between the two germline ends. This CDR3 comprises 18 residues. Germline CDR1 and CDR2: SGHRS and YFSETQ. CDR3 coding DNA: TGCGCCAGCAGCTCGTCTCTTTGGGGAGCGGGCGTTAACAATGAGCAGTTCTTC. Its translation is CASSSSLWGAGVNNEQFF.